The 30 T cell receptor beta chains presented below share a single source sample, sequenced in a study of Ad26.COV2.S vaccination and SARS-CoV-2 variants. Clones were read by immunoSEQ multiplex PCR, and TCRdb kept only the in-frame ones, dropping some. Altogether more than 300,000 clones are present, roughly 84% being singletons, with the ten largest covering 1.9%. Indicated treatment: 15 to 20 received Ad26.COV2.S at low or high dose, single or two shots; 5 received placebo; per-sample allocation not given. Collection of samples fell on day 63 after the first vaccine or placebo injection. Source: peripheral blood, taken in a trial of Ad26.COV2.S vaccine versus placebo. All receptors derive from a person aged 18 to 65 who received the Ad26.COV2.S COVID-19 vaccine or a placebo.

The chain joins TRBV30 to TRBJ2-1; the D call may be TRBD1 or TRBD2 (5 bases each). The V end was cut by 4 bases, the J end by 3 bases, with 13 bases between. CDR3 size: 14 residues. Germline CDR1 and CDR2: GTSNPN and SVGIG (reference sequence). CDR3 bases: TGTGCCTGGAACAATCGGGACCTCTACAATGAGCAGTTCTTC. This gives the protein CAWNNRDLYNEQFF.

This clone was observed once. V gene TRBV7-9 combines with J gene TRBJ2-5; TRBD2 is a possible D gene (5 bases). Trimming took 5 bases from V and 7 from J, leaving 29 bases between them. The CDR3 contains 18 residues. CDR1 is SEHNR, CDR2 FQNEAQ, per germline (reference sequence). The CDR3 sequence is CASSPFLYGEGMLVTQYF. The CDR3 DNA is TGTGCCAGCAGCCCATTCCTATATGGCGAGGGCATGTTAGTGACCCAGTACTTC.

This chain uses TRBV27 with TRBJ1-1; unclear D gene. Trimming left V 4 bases short and J 5 bases short, with 8 bases between. Germline lookup yields CDR1 MNHEY and CDR2 SMNVEV (reference sequence). The CDR3 spans 12 residues. The DNA of the CDR3 is TGTGCCAGCAGTTCCCCATATACTGAAGCTTTCTTT. This sequence encodes CASSSPYTEAFF.

V gene TRBV3-1 (or the pseudogene TRBV3-2) combines with J gene TRBJ1-5, with 8 nucleotides matching TRBD1. Trimming removed 4 bases from V and 6 bases from J; junction bases left unmatched: 5. CDR1 and CDR2 (germline): LGHDT, YNNKEL (reference sequence). CDR3 length: 14 residues. For the CDR3, the DNA is TGTGCCAGCAGCCCCCAGGGGGCCGCTCAGCCCCAGCATTTT. This sequence encodes CASSPQGAAQPQHF.

This clone was seen a handful of times. This chain joins TRBV9 and TRBJ1-6; tentatively, D is TRBD1 (6 bases). The CDR3 length is 12 residues. Germline CDR1 is SGDLS and CDR2 is YYNGEE. The V end lost 1 base, the J end lost 13 bases, and 9 bases lay between the germline ends. The CDR3: CASSVSRGPLHF. The DNA for the CDR3 is TGTGCCAGCAGCGTAAGCAGGGGCCCCCTCCACTTT.

This chain joins TRBV5-4 and TRBJ1-4; 9 bases are a match to TRBD1. This CDR3 has 15 amino acids. The trim removed 4 bases at V and 5 bases at J, leaving 6 bases unmatched. The germline gives CDR1 SGHNT, CDR2 YYREEE (reference sequence). The DNA of the CDR3 is TGTGCCAGCAGCATCGACAGGGGGTGGAATGAAAAACTGTTTTTT. Translation gives CASSIDRGWNEKLFF. The full variable domain, in which reference TRBV5-4 and TRBJ1-4 provide the parts outside the CDR3, is ETGVTQSPTHLIKTRGQQVTLRCSSQSGHNTVSWYQQALGQGPQFIFQYYREEENGRGNFPPRFSGLQFPNYSSELNVNALELDDSALYLCASSIDRGWNEKLFFGSGTQLSVL.

The V gene is TRBV7-2, the J gene TRBJ1-2; perhaps TRBD1 as D (5 bases). CDR3 length: 14 residues. Deletions cut 1 base from V and 4 bases from J, with 10 bases between. Germline CDR1 and CDR2: SGHTA and FQGNSA. The CDR3 loop is CASSLGGTVYGYTF. The CDR3 DNA is TGTGCCAGCAGCTTAGGAGGGACCGTCTATGGCTACACCTTC.

The chain combines TRBV2 with TRBJ2-2; perhaps TRBD1 as D (6 bases). CDR3 length equals 15 residues. Germline V gene sequence: CDR1 SNHLY, CDR2 FYNNEI. The V end lost 7 bases, the J end lost 0 bases, and 12 bases lay between the germline ends. CDR3 DNA sequence: TGTGCCAGCACAGGACAGTTCGCGAACACCGGGGAGCTGTTTTTT. Amino acids: CASTGQFANTGELFF.

V gene TRBV5-1 combines with J gene TRBJ1-3; possibly TRBD1 for D (5 bases). Trimming removed 1 base from V and 4 bases from J, with 15 bases in between. CDR3 length: 16 amino acids. CDR1 and CDR2 from the germline V gene are SGHRS and YFSETQ. CDR3 residues: CASSLSGSSSGNTIYF. The CDR3 DNA reads TGCGCCAGCAGCTTGTCAGGGTCCTCGTCCGGAAACACCATATATTTT.

The chain couples TRBV7-2 to TRBJ2-1, with a possible D match to TRBD2 (5 bases). V was shortened by 1 base and J by 5 bases, with 9 bases between the two germline ends. The CDR3 covers 14 residues. The germline gives CDR1 SGHTA, CDR2 FQGNSA. DNA of the CDR3: TGTGCCAGCAGCTTAGATCCGACTAACAATGAGCAGTTCTTC. Protein product: CASSLDPTNNEQFF.

V gene TRBV4-1 combines with J gene TRBJ1-5; D may be TRBD1 (6 bases). V was trimmed by 4 bases and J by 0 bases, leaving 13 bases between them. The germline CDR1 and CDR2 sequences are MGHRA and YSYEKL. The CDR3 runs to 16 residues. The CDR3 region is CASSPQLDSSNQPQHF. CDR3 DNA sequence: TGCGCCAGCAGCCCACAACTGGACAGTAGCAATCAGCCCCAGCATTTT.

The V and J genes are TRBV19 and TRBJ2-1; D unresolved. The germline V gene has CDR1 LNHDA and CDR2 SQIVND (reference sequence). The V gene lost 1 base and the J gene lost 3 bases, with 16 bases spanning the gap. The CDR3 loop spans 17 amino acids. CDR3 DNA sequence: TGTGCCAGTAGTATAGGGGCTTGGGAATTGGTCTACAATGAGCAGTTCTTC. Residues: CASSIGAWELVYNEQFF.

DNA of the CDR3: TGCGCCAGCAGCCAAGATGTGGGGCGGGATCAGCCCCAGCATTTT. Protein: CASSQDVGRDQPQHF. The chain has TRBV4-3 and TRBJ1-5; D perhaps matches TRBD1 (5 bases). The CDR3 covers 15 residues. Trimming stripped 0 bases from V and 5 bases from J, with 11 bases between. Per the germline V gene, CDR1 is LGHNA and CDR2 is YSLEER.

The chain is built from TRBV4-3 and TRBJ1-5, with unresolved D. Germline V gives CDR1 LGHNA, CDR2 YSLEER. CDR3 length: 13 residues. V lost 0 bases, J lost 6 bases, and 6 bases lay in between. DNA for the CDR3: TGCGCCAGCAGCCAAGAGCACAGTCAGCCCCAGCATTTT. Translated: CASSQEHSQPQHF.

This clone was counted a few times. V is TRBV5-1 and J is TRBJ1-5, with 8 bases fitting TRBD1. This CDR3 contains 16 residues. V lost 3 bases, J lost 1 base, and 6 bases stayed unmatched. Germline assignment: CDR1 SGHRS and CDR2 YFSETQ. The CDR3 sequence is CASSSGRDRSNQPQHF. As DNA, the CDR3 is TGCGCCAGCAGCTCAGGACGGGACAGGAGCAATCAGCCCCAGCATTTT.

The CDR3 protein is CASSREQGSAEAFF. CDR3 sequence (DNA): TGTGCCAGCAGCCGCGAACAGGGGTCGGCGGAAGCTTTCTTT. V gene TRBV7-9 combines with J gene TRBJ1-1, with 7 bases that match TRBD1. The CDR3 is 14 amino acids. The germline gives CDR1 SEHNR, CDR2 FQNEAQ (reference sequence). Trimming cost V 5 bases and J 8 bases; bases outside gene matches: 11.

This chain links TRBV5-4 with TRBJ1-2; a weak D match, TRBD1 (5 bases). The length of the CDR3 is 15 residues. Trimming removed 0 bases from V and 2 bases from J, with 11 bases in between. CDR1 SGHNT and CDR2 YYREEE come from the germline V gene (reference sequence). The CDR3 DNA follows: TGTGCCAGCAGCTTGGCCGGAGGGACCAACTATGGCTACACCTTC. Translation gives CASSLAGGTNYGYTF.

The chain couples TRBV5-1 to TRBJ1-2; perhaps TRBD1 as D (6 bases). The V end lost 4 bases, the J end lost 0 bases, and 13 bases lay between the germline ends. CDR1 is SGHRS and CDR2 is YFSETQ in the germline V gene. The CDR3 runs to 15 residues. As DNA, the CDR3 is TGCGCCAGCAGCGCGACAGGAGGGACTAACTATGGCTACACCTTC. As protein: CASSATGGTNYGYTF.

This clone has a handful of counts. The CDR3, as DNA: TGTGCCTCCACCGCACAACAGGGAACCTATTCACCCCTCCACTTT. This gives the protein CASTAQQGTYSPLHF. The chain employs TRBV30 and TRBJ1-6; a possible D gene is TRBD1 (6 bases). The CDR3 totals 15 residues. Germline V gives CDR1 GTSNPN, CDR2 SVGIG (reference sequence). The germline V and J ends were trimmed by 7 bases and 8 bases, with 21 bases remaining between them. The whole variable domain, filled in from reference TRBV30 and TRBJ1-6, reads SQTIHQWPATLVQPVGSPLSLECTVEGTSNPNLYWYRQAAGRGLQLLFYSVGIGQISSEVPQNLSASRPQDRQFILSSKKLLLSDSGFYLCASTAQQGTYSPLHFGNGTRLTVT.

This chain uses TRBV15 with TRBJ1-3; D might be TRBD1 (5 bases). V gave up 1 base and J gave up 2 bases, with 9 bases separating them. The V gene's germline CDR1 is LNHNV and CDR2 YYDKDF (reference sequence). The CDR3 spans 15 residues. The CDR3 nucleotides are TGTGCCACCAGCAGAGGGGGGATTGCTGGAAACACCATATATTTT. It specifies CATSRGGIAGNTIYF.

This clone was found once. The V gene is TRBV5-1, the J gene TRBJ1-4, with 7 nucleotides matching TRBD1. The junction had 7 bases not matched to a gene; V was cut back by 6 bases and J by 2 bases. In germline, CDR1 is SGHRS, CDR2 YFSETQ. This CDR3 is built from 15 residues. DNA for the CDR3: TGCGCCAGCACCCCCCTGGGACAGACTAATGAAAAACTGTTTTTT. Protein: CASTPLGQTNEKLFF.

V usage is TRBV30 and J usage is TRBJ2-1, with D unresolved. The CDR3 is 13 residues long. V was pared by 1 base and J by 8 bases, with 12 bases between. Per germline, CDR1 GTSNPN and CDR2 SVGIG (reference sequence). The chain's CDR3 is CAWSGVIPDEQFF. In DNA, the CDR3 is TGTGCCTGGAGTGGAGTGATACCGGATGAGCAGTTCTTC.

The chain recombines TRBV3-1 (or the pseudogene TRBV3-2) with TRBJ1-5; 10 bases agree with TRBD1. Germline lookup yields CDR1 LGHDT and CDR2 YNNKEL (reference sequence). This CDR3 contains 18 residues. With V trimmed by 0 bases and J by 6 bases, 11 bases remained unmatched. The CDR3: CASSQDNDRGPPIQPQHF. The CDR3 bases are TGTGCCAGCAGCCAAGATAATGACAGGGGGCCTCCGATTCAGCCCCAGCATTTT.

Only one count was recorded for this clone. This chain connects TRBV11-3 to TRBJ2-3; D unclear. The CDR3 loop spans 12 amino acids. V lost 5 bases to trimming and J lost 4 bases, with 7 bases between them. Germline V lookup: CDR1 SGHNT, CDR2 YENEEA. The CDR3 reads CASSQYSDTQYF. The CDR3 DNA reads as TGTGCCAGCAGCCAATACTCAGATACGCAGTATTTT.

This chain connects TRBV5-6 to TRBJ1-3, with D unresolved. This CDR3 is 15 amino acids long. CDR1 and CDR2 (germline): SGHDT, YYEEEE. V was shortened by 1 base and J by 0 bases, with 8 bases between the two germline ends. CDR3 region: CASSLHGSSGNTIYF. CDR3 nucleotide sequence: TGTGCCAGCAGCTTGCATGGGTCCTCTGGAAACACCATATATTTT. The full variable domain, its missing parts supplied by reference TRBV5-6 and TRBJ1-3, is DAGVTQSPTHLIKTRGQQVTLRCSPKSGHDTVSWYQQALGQGPQFIFQYYEEEERQRGNFPDRFSGHQFPNYSSELNVNALLLGDSALYLCASSLHGSSGNTIYFGEGSWLTVV.

The V and J genes are TRBV4-3 and TRBJ2-1, with TRBD2 matching over 10 bases. Germline CDR1 reads LGHNA; CDR2 reads YSLEER. The CDR3 has 15 amino acids. V shed 4 bases and J 3 bases; nucleotides not matched to a gene: 3. For the CDR3, the DNA is TGCGCCAGCAGCCGAGCGGGGGGGCTCTACAATGAGCAGTTCTTC. This encodes CASSRAGGLYNEQFF.

The chain employs TRBV5-6 and TRBJ2-3; 7 nucleotides align to TRBD2. Germline V gene data show CDR1 as SGHDT and CDR2 as YYEEEE. Trimming took 6 bases from V and 5 from J; bases not matched to a gene: 9. CDR3 length equals 14 residues. CDR3 in DNA: TGTGCCAGCACCCCCGGGGGGATCGGAGATACGCAGTATTTT. It is translated as CASTPGGIGDTQYF.

This rearrangement joins TRBV30 to TRBJ2-1, with TRBD2 as a possible D gene (6 bases). Trimming removed 0 bases from V and 5 bases from J, with 8 bases in between. CDR3 length equals 13 residues. Germline V CDR1 and CDR2: GTSNPN, SVGIG (reference sequence). The CDR3 region is CAWSVTGDNEQFF. The DNA for the CDR3 is TGTGCCTGGAGTGTAACGGGGGACAATGAGCAGTTCTTC.

J is TRBJ2-2 and V is TRBV7-9; D remains unclear. Germline assignment: CDR1 SEHNR and CDR2 FQNEAQ (reference sequence). CDR3 length: 14 residues. The V end lost 5 bases, the J end lost 1 base, and 8 bases lay between the germline ends. The CDR3 nucleotides are TGTGCCAGCAGCACCCAGAGGAACACCGGGGAGCTGTTTTTT. Its translation: CASSTQRNTGELFF.

This clone was counted a few times. This rearrangement joins TRBV2 to TRBJ2-3; 9 nucleotides agree with TRBD2. Unmatched junction bases numbered 3, after V lost 7 bases and J lost 1 base. In germline, CDR1 is SNHLY, CDR2 FYNNEI. This CDR3 has 14 amino acids. The CDR3 spells CASKERGGTDTQYF. Written as DNA, the CDR3 is TGTGCCAGCAAGGAGCGGGGGGGCACAGATACGCAGTATTTT.